Following are 10 T cell receptor beta chains from one sample sequenced in a study of T-cell memory formation after mild COVID-19. TCRdb reprocessed the 5' RACE reads via MiXCR and lists one record per CDR3 protein. The top ten hold roughly two fifths of the sample, which has about 100,000 distinct CDR3 sequences, around 10% seen once. The material sequenced was PBMCs or a T cell subset sorted from them (not recorded which). The origin of the receptors is a man aged 18 to 30 who had mild COVID-19 (a few samples of this study predate the infection). Cell type and time point are not known.

The CDR3 DNA sequence: TGCGCCAGCAGCAAGACAGGGTTTCCCACAGATACGCAGTATTTT. Amino acid sequence: CASSKTGFPTDTQYF. The genes are TRBV5-1 and TRBJ2-3; TRBD1 agrees at 7 bases. The germline gives CDR1 SGHRS, CDR2 YFSETQ. The CDR3 loop spans 15 amino acids. With V trimmed by 4 bases and J by 2 bases, 7 bases remained unmatched.

In its sample, this clonotype was seen many times. The genes are TRBV12-3 or TRBV12-4 and TRBJ2-2; D is unclear. V was trimmed by 6 bases and J by 9 bases, leaving 8 bases between them. CDR3 length: 11 amino acids. The CDR3 loop reads CASSPARELFF. The CDR3, as DNA: TGTGCCAGCAGCCCAGCTAGGGAGCTGTTTTTT.

This clonotype was seen at least ten times. The gene calls are TRBV25-1 and TRBJ1-5; D is ambiguous. Deletions cut 2 bases from V and 3 bases from J, with 2 bases between. The CDR3 has 12 residues. Germline CDR1 and CDR2: MGHDK and SYGVNS. The DNA of the CDR3 is TGTGCCAGCAGTGAAGCCAATCAGCCCCAGCATTTT. It translates to CASSEANQPQHF.

There are many counts of this clonotype. The chain employs TRBV7-9 and TRBJ2-1, with 8 bases that match TRBD1. V shed 5 bases and J 3 bases; nucleotides not matched to a gene: 9. The V gene's germline CDR1 is SEHNR and CDR2 FQNEAQ (reference sequence). This CDR3 region has 16 residues. The CDR3 DNA follows: TGTGCCAGCAGCCCGTCACCGGGACAGGACTACAATGAGCAGTTCTTC. Translating gives CASSPSPGQDYNEQFF. Looking up the rest from reference TRBV7-9 and TRBJ2-1 gives the full variable domain: DTGVSQNPRHKITKRGQNVTFRCDPISEHNRLYWYRQTLGQGPEFLTYFQNEAQLEKSRLLSDRFSAERPKGSFSTLEIQRTEQGDSAMYLCASSPSPGQDYNEQFFGPGTRLTVL.

This clonotype showed up just a few times. V gene TRBV7-9 combines with J gene TRBJ2-1; 12 nucleotides align to TRBD1. This CDR3 is 15 amino acids long. CDR1 SEHNR and CDR2 FQNEAQ come from the germline V gene (reference sequence). Germline trimming cut 5 bases from V and 7 bases from J; bases unmatched to any gene: 6. This CDR3 is CASSPGQGARNEQFF. CDR3 DNA: TGTGCCAGCAGCCCGGGACAGGGGGCGCGAAATGAGCAGTTCTTC.

This chain links TRBV4-1 with TRBJ2-2; 7 bases fit TRBD2. This CDR3 is 17 amino acids long. The germline CDR1 and CDR2 sequences are MGHRA and YSYEKL. J was trimmed by 1 base and V by 2 bases; bases with no gene match: 7. The chain's CDR3 is CASSQRIIAGNTGELFF. CDR3 coding DNA: TGCGCCAGCAGCCAACGCATTATAGCGGGGAACACCGGGGAGCTGTTTTTT.

The chain recombines TRBV12-3 or TRBV12-4 with TRBJ2-5; 7 positions agree with TRBD1. This CDR3 is built from 17 residues. V trimming: 6 bases; J trimming: 2 bases; junction bases outside the gene matches: 15. The CDR3 here is CASRPPRQGMPQETQYF. The CDR3 bases are TGTGCCAGCAGACCACCCAGACAGGGAATGCCTCAAGAGACCCAGTACTTC.

This chain links TRBV7-8 with TRBJ1-5; TRBD1 is a possible D gene (5 bases). Looked up from germline, CDR1 is SGHVS and CDR2 is FQNEAQ. This CDR3 is 16 amino acids long. The ends were cut back, 5 bases at V and 2 bases at J, with 16 bases in the middle. CDR3 region: CASSGDFGAGNQPQHF. CDR3 bases: TGTGCCAGCAGCGGGGACTTCGGGGCTGGCAATCAGCCCCAGCATTTT.

The table lists this clonotype with a few counts. V and J are TRBV20-1 and TRBJ2-1, with D perhaps TRBD1 (6 bases). Germline assignment: CDR1 DFQATT and CDR2 SNEGSKA (reference sequence). Trimming took off 3 bases at V and 8 bases at J, with 20 bases between the two ends. The CDR3 consists of 15 residues. The CDR3 loop reads CSASDRIWTVHEQFF. The CDR3 DNA reads as TGCAGTGCTAGTGACAGGATTTGGACGGTCCATGAGCAGTTCTTC.

The sample holds many counts of this clonotype. The chain joins TRBV29-1 to TRBJ2-3; no clear D. CDR1 and CDR2 (germline): SQVTM, ANQGSEA. The V gene lost 5 bases and the J gene lost 2 bases, with 11 bases spanning the gap. The CDR3 has 13 amino acids. Here the CDR3 DNA reads TGCAGCGTTCCGGGCCGGGCCACAGATACGCAGTATTTT. Its protein is CSVPGRATDTQYF.